This entry lists 19 T cell receptor beta chains sequenced from one sample in a study of regulatory T cells in long-lasting Graves disease. Indicated time point: persistent/refractory GD, antithyroid drugs over 5 years with positive TRAb. From PBMCs, RNA was extracted and then used to make the TCR library. Relying on iRepertoire HTBI primers and Arm-PCR of CDR3 regions, the team built TCR beta libraries. From the multiplex PCR reads, TCRdb called clonotypes with MiXCR, one entry per CDR3 protein. The table records over 650,000 distinct CDR3 sequences, roughly 30% of them present only once. The source was peripheral blood mononuclear cells (PBMCs), collected when the disease was refractory, from a patient treated with antithyroid drugs. Source of these receptors: a female donor with Graves disease.

This clonotype has at least ten counts. The chain uses TRBV12-3 or TRBV12-4 and TRBJ1-1; D possibly corresponds to TRBD1 (5 bases). Deletions cut 1 base from V and 0 bases from J, with 9 bases between. The CDR3 extends over 15 amino acids. The CDR3 coding sequence is TGTGCCAGCAGTTTAGGGGGACTGCTGAACACTGAAGCTTTCTTT. It codes for CASSLGGLLNTEAFF.

CDR3 bases: TGTGCCAGCAGTAAAGACAGGTTCTATGGCTACACCTTC. Translation gives CASSKDRFYGYTF. V usage is TRBV6-1 and J usage is TRBJ1-2; possibly TRBD1 for D (6 bases). CDR3 size: 13 residues. Germline V gene data show CDR1 as MNHNS and CDR2 as SASEGT. Between the trimmed V and J ends, which lost 5 bases and 4 bases, there was a span of 11 bases.

There are a few counts of this clonotype. V and J are TRBV19 and TRBJ2-7, with 7 bases fitting TRBD1. Germline CDR1 is LNHDA and CDR2 is SQIVND (reference sequence). V dropped 1 base and J dropped 2; count of bases not matched to a gene: 5. The CDR3 runs 15 residues. CDR3 sequence (DNA): TGTGCCAGTAGTATAGCTCAGACAGGGACCTACGAGCAGTACTTC. As protein: CASSIAQTGTYEQYF.

The chain links TRBV7-9 to TRBJ2-5, with TRBD2 matching 9 bases. CDR1 is SEHNR, CDR2 FQNEAQ, per germline (reference sequence). This CDR3 has 17 residues. V trimming: 5 bases; J trimming: 2 bases; junction bases outside the gene matches: 12. The CDR3 here is CASSGNPRLAAQETQYF. The CDR3 DNA follows: TGTGCCAGCAGCGGAAACCCACGACTAGCGGCGCAAGAGACCCAGTACTTC.

V and J are TRBV7-3 and TRBJ1-1; D may be TRBD1 (5 bases). This CDR3 has 19 residues. Germline V CDR1 and CDR2: SGHTA, FQGTGA. V was shortened by 0 bases and J by 2 bases, with 22 bases between the two germline ends. The CDR3 loop is CASSLTRQLEYRANTEAFF. CDR3 coding DNA: TGTGCCAGCAGCTTAACCAGACAGCTCGAATATCGGGCTAACACTGAAGCTTTCTTT.

This chain uses TRBV12-3 or TRBV12-4 with TRBJ2-5; D is perhaps TRBD1 or TRBD2 (5 bases each). The V end lost 3 bases, the J end lost 2 bases, and 13 bases lay between the germline ends. CDR3 length: 15 amino acids. For the CDR3, the DNA is TGTGCCAGCAGTTTGAGGGGCGGTCTGCAAGAGACCCAGTACTTC. This sequence encodes CASSLRGGLQETQYF.

This clonotype has only a few counts. CDR3 sequence: CASRSTGGVYNSPLHF. DNA for the CDR3: TGTGCCAGCAGGTCTACAGGGGGCGTCTATAATTCACCCCTCCACTTT. The J gene is TRBJ1-6, the V gene TRBV28; 9 positions match TRBD1. CDR1 and CDR2 (germline): MDHEN, SYDVKM. The CDR3 is 16 residues long. The V segment lost 6 bases and the J segment 3 bases; nucleotides outside the gene matches: 6.

The CDR3 DNA reads as TGTGCCAGCAGCGCTCGGACAGCGAATTCACCCCTCCACTTT. Its translation: CASSARTANSPLHF. The genes are TRBV3-1 and TRBJ1-6, with a tentative D call TRBD1 (6 bases). CDR1 and CDR2 (germline): LGHDT, YNNKEL (reference sequence). V lost 5 bases, J lost 7 bases, and 12 bases lay in between. This CDR3 is 14 amino acids long.

The chain recombines TRBV13 with TRBJ2-7; D gene unclear. Germline lookup yields CDR1 PRHDT and CDR2 FYEKMQ (reference sequence). Trimming took 1 base from V and 2 from J, leaving 9 bases between them. CDR3 length equals 14 residues. Here the CDR3 DNA reads TGTGCCAGCAGCTTAGAGAATAGCCCCTACGAGCAGTACTTC. It specifies CASSLENSPYEQYF.

This clonotype was seen many times. This chain links TRBV28 with TRBJ1-4; TRBD1 agrees at 9 bases. This CDR3 spans 16 amino acids. The V gene's germline CDR1 is MDHEN and CDR2 SYDVKM. Trimming removed 5 bases from V and 8 bases from J; junction bases left unmatched: 12. The CDR3 spells CASSPTGQGLGEKLFF. CDR3 nucleotide sequence: TGTGCCAGCAGTCCCACGGGACAGGGTTTGGGAGAAAAACTGTTTTTT.

J is TRBJ2-5 and V is TRBV12-3 or TRBV12-4, with a weak D call TRBD1 (6 bases). The germline V and J ends were trimmed by 6 bases and 4 bases, with 12 bases remaining between them. The CDR3 consists of 13 residues. CDR3 in DNA: TGTGCCAGCAGCACAGGGAACTTAGAGACCCAGTACTTC. This sequence encodes CASSTGNLETQYF.

This clonotype has more than one count but fewer than ten. This chain links TRBV3-1 with TRBJ2-7; maybe TRBD2 (6 bases). The CDR3 runs to 16 residues. Trimming removed 4 bases from V and 3 bases from J, with 19 bases in between. Germline V gene data show CDR1 as LGHDT and CDR2 as YNNKEL (reference sequence). In nucleotides, the CDR3 is TGTGCCAGCAGCCCTGCTGGAGGGAGCTTGGGCTACGAGCAGTACTTC. It specifies CASSPAGGSLGYEQYF.

CDR3 protein: CSARLSIRETQYF. The CDR3 DNA reads as TGCAGTGCTAGATTATCGATCCGGGAGACCCAGTACTTC. V gene TRBV20-1 combines with J gene TRBJ2-5; D is uncertain. CDR3 length equals 13 residues. Germline V CDR1 and CDR2: DFQATT, SNEGSKA (reference sequence). V was pared by 2 bases and J by 5 bases, with 12 bases between.

The V call is TRBV30, the J call TRBJ2-7, with D tentatively TRBD1 (7 bases). This CDR3 spans 15 amino acids. Germline assignment: CDR1 GTSNPN and CDR2 SVGIG (reference sequence). V lost 3 bases, J lost 2 bases, and 17 bases lay in between. CDR3 nucleotide sequence: TGTGCCTGGAGGGGGGGACAGACTCTAACCTACGAGCAGTACTTC. It translates to CAWRGGQTLTYEQYF. Together with reference TRBV30 and TRBJ2-7, the CDR3 gives the full variable domain: SQTIHQWPATLVQPVGSPLSLECTVEGTSNPNLYWYRQAAGRGLQLLFYSVGIGQISSEVPQNLSASRPQDRQFILSSKKLLLSDSGFYLCAWRGGQTLTYEQYFGPGTRLTVT.

The chain links TRBV15 to TRBJ2-7; 7 nucleotides align to TRBD2. The germline CDR1 and CDR2 sequences are LNHNV and YYDKDF (reference sequence). This CDR3 comprises 14 residues. Trimming removed 7 bases from V and 0 bases from J; junction bases left unmatched: 6. The CDR3 sequence is CATKLGGSSYEQYF. The CDR3 bases are TGTGCCACCAAACTAGGCGGGAGCTCCTACGAGCAGTACTTC.

The chain uses TRBV27 and TRBJ1-2; D is possibly TRBD1 (5 bases). This CDR3 spans 15 amino acids. Per germline, CDR1 MNHEY and CDR2 SMNVEV (reference sequence). V was clipped by 1 base and J by 0 bases, with 9 bases between them. CDR3 region: CASSLFSGANYGYTF. The CDR3 DNA is TGTGCCAGCAGTTTATTTTCGGGGGCTAACTATGGCTACACCTTC.

This clonotype was seen more than once but under ten times. Its ends do not fully match the called genes, so a read error is possible. The V and J genes are TRBV9 and TRBJ1-4; D is uncertain. CDR1 is SGDLS and CDR2 is YYNGEE in the germline V gene. The CDR3 has 15 residues. This CDR3 is CTSSPNLATNEKLFF. Written as DNA, the CDR3 is TGTACCAGCAGCCCCAACCTTGCAACTAATGAAAAACTGTTTTTT.

A few counts support this clonotype. Since no conserved phenylalanine or tryptophan closes the CDR3, a read error is the likely cause. The rearrangement uses TRBV6-2 or TRBV6-3 and TRBJ1-1; D is perhaps TRBD1 (5 bases). The CDR3 has 15 amino acids. CDR1 and CDR2 from the germline V gene are MNHEY and SVGEGT. Trimming removed 5 bases from V and 1 base from J, with 14 bases in between. The CDR3 nucleotides read TGTGCCAGCAGTCCGAGAGTAACAGGGAACACTGAAGCTTTCCTT. Amino acids: CASSPRVTGNTEAFL.

The rearrangement uses TRBV7-3 and TRBJ1-2, with 8 positions matching TRBD1. V gave up 5 bases and J gave up 4 bases; unmatched junction bases: 6. The CDR3 covers 14 residues. Germline values: CDR1 SGHTA, CDR2 FQGTGA. CDR3 DNA sequence: TGTGCCAGCAGCAAGACAGGGGATGGCTATGGCTACACCTTC. Its protein product is CASSKTGDGYGYTF.